The next 32 T cell receptor beta chains were all read from a single sample in a study of beta chain features in type 1 diabetes. Expressed TCRB transcripts were sequenced because the entire RNA isolate underwent reverse transcription. Some clones are missing from TCRdb's copy, which holds only in-frame ones; the method was immunoSEQ multiplex PCR. Of 250,000 to 350,000 clones listed, roughly 9.6% are singletons. Source material: naive CD4+ T cells from blood. These receptors all come from a young woman in good health.

This clone turned up a few times. The V gene is TRBV7-2, the J gene TRBJ1-5; D is unresolved. The CDR3 length is 15 residues. Germline lookup yields CDR1 SGHTA and CDR2 FQGNSA. V lost 4 bases and J 4 bases, leaving 14 bases between the germline ends. This CDR3 reads CASSSSPGSNQPQHF. The CDR3 DNA follows: TGTGCCAGCAGCTCTAGCCCCGGATCGAATCAGCCCCAGCATTTT.

This sequence joins TRBV7-2 and TRBJ2-7; D ambiguous. The CDR3 is made up of 12 amino acids. Germline V lookup: CDR1 SGHTA, CDR2 FQGNSA. Trimming took off 1 base at V and 2 bases at J, with 3 bases between the two ends. The CDR3 DNA is TGTGCCAGCAGCTTAGAGCCCTACGAGCAGTACTTC. Its translation is CASSLEPYEQYF.

Remarks on this clone: This specimen includes other DNA sequences encoding the same CDR3. The chain has TRBV28 and TRBJ2-3; TRBD2 aligns across 8 bases. The V and J ends lost 4 bases and 0 bases, in that order; junction bases with no gene match: 0. Germline CDR1 and CDR2: MDHEN and SYDVKM. The CDR3 length is 14 residues. The CDR3 DNA is TGTGCCAGCAGTTCTAGCGGGAGCACAGATACGCAGTATTTT. Amino acids: CASSSSGSTDTQYF.

For this clone: Other DNA sequences in this sample translate to the same CDR3. The chain links TRBV29-1 to TRBJ2-3; TRBD1 is a possible D gene (5 bases). Germline V lookup: CDR1 SQVTM, CDR2 ANQGSEA. The V gene lost 3 bases and the J gene lost 1 base, with 5 bases spanning the gap. CDR3 length: 12 residues. DNA of the CDR3: TGCAGCGTTGACAGGGGCACAGATACGCAGTATTTT. As protein: CSVDRGTDTQYF.

The chain has TRBV19 and TRBJ2-7, with TRBD2 matching 9 bases. The ends lost 4 bases at V and 3 bases at J; junction bases unmatched: 4. CDR1 and CDR2 (germline): LNHDA, SQIVND (reference sequence). The CDR3 length is 14 residues. CDR3 sequence reads: CASSKLSGSYEQYF. CDR3 sequence (DNA): TGTGCCAGTAGTAAACTTAGCGGGAGCTACGAGCAGTACTTC.

The sample holds a few counts of this clone. The J gene is TRBJ2-7, the V gene TRBV19, with D possibly being TRBD2 (7 bases). V was pared by 6 bases and J by 2 bases, with 17 bases between. The length of the CDR3 is 15 residues. The germline gives CDR1 LNHDA, CDR2 SQIVND (reference sequence). CDR3 nucleotide sequence: TGTGCCAGTAGCCCTAGCGGACAGATCACCTACGAGCAGTACTTC. This codes for CASSPSGQITYEQYF.

The V gene is TRBV29-1, the J gene TRBJ1-2; TRBD1 matches 10 bases. CDR1 and CDR2 from the germline V gene are SQVTM and ANQGSEA. Unmatched junction bases numbered 16, after V lost 8 bases and J lost 7 bases. The CDR3 totals 15 residues. CDR3 sequence: CSPRDRGPRGGGYTF. The CDR3, as DNA: TGCAGCCCGCGGGACAGGGGTCCCAGAGGGGGTGGCTACACCTTC. The full variable domain, rest sourced from reference TRBV29-1 and TRBJ1-2, is SAVISQKPSRDICQRGTSLTIQCQVDSQVTMMFWYRQQPGQSLTLIATANQGSEATYESGFVIDKFPISRPNLTFSTLTVSNMSPEDSSIYLCSPRDRGPRGGGYTFGSGTRLTVV.

This clone was observed a few times. The rearrangement links TRBV4-3 to TRBJ1-5; weak D call: TRBD1 (5 bases). The CDR3 sequence is 16 residues long. Germline CDR1 is LGHNA and CDR2 is YSLEER. V lost 1 base and J lost 4, with 14 bases in between. The CDR3 nucleotides read TGCGCCAGCAGCCAAGCCCTGGTGACAGAGAATCAGCCCCAGCATTTT. Translated: CASSQALVTENQPQHF.

This clone has only a few counts. This chain links TRBV2 with TRBJ1-2; 7 bases align to TRBD1. The CDR3 spans 15 residues. J lost 5 bases, V lost 6 bases, and 12 bases had no gene match. The germline V gene encodes CDR1 SNHLY and CDR2 FYNNEI. For the CDR3, the DNA is TGTGCCAGCAGCACCGGGACAGCGGGTGTGTATGGCTACACCTTC. Protein: CASSTGTAGVYGYTF.

Here the CDR3 reads CASSLLRISYNEQFF. The DNA of the CDR3 is TGTGCCAGCAGCTTATTGCGGATCTCCTACAATGAGCAGTTCTTC. This chain links TRBV7-3 with TRBJ2-1, with unresolved D. The CDR3 runs to 15 residues. Trimming left V 2 bases short and J 0 bases short, with 8 bases between. The germline V gene encodes CDR1 SGHTA and CDR2 FQGTGA.

The chain joins TRBV14 to TRBJ2-1; TRBD2 agrees at 9 bases. The CDR3 is 15 amino acids. V was clipped by 5 bases and J by 4 bases; unmatched bases: 6. Germline-derived CDR1 and CDR2 are SGHDN and FVKESK. For the CDR3, the DNA is TGTGCCAGCAGCTTTCTAGCGGGATCGTACAATGAGCAGTTCTTC. This translates into CASSFLAGSYNEQFF.

The chain recombines TRBV27 with TRBJ2-3; TRBD2 agrees at 14 bases. This CDR3 region has 16 residues. Losses at the gene ends were 5 bases for V and 4 bases for J; bases not matched to a gene: 5. Germline assignment: CDR1 MNHEY and CDR2 SMNVEV (reference sequence). Here the CDR3 DNA reads TGTGCCAGCAGTGCCCCGGGACTAGCGGGAGCAGATACGCAGTATTTT. Protein sequence: CASSAPGLAGADTQYF.

This clone was seen a few times. V usage is TRBV28 and J usage is TRBJ2-7; 9 positions agree with TRBD1. The ends lost 6 bases at V and 3 bases at J; junction bases unmatched: 15. In germline, CDR1 is MDHEN, CDR2 SYDVKM. The CDR3 length is 17 residues. The CDR3 sequence is CASSTSGLRDRDYEQYF. In nucleotides, the CDR3 is TGTGCCAGCAGCACCTCCGGGCTCCGGGACAGGGACTACGAGCAGTACTTC.

V and J are TRBV30 and TRBJ2-2, with D possibly being TRBD2 (6 bases). CDR3 length: 15 residues. The ends were cut back, 8 bases at V and 3 bases at J, with 19 bases in the middle. Germline V lookup: CDR1 GTSNPN, CDR2 SVGIG (reference sequence). CDR3 DNA sequence: TGTGCCATGAACGGAGGGCGGGATTACACCGGGGAGCTGTTTTTT. Translating gives CAMNGGRDYTGELFF. Full variable domain (missing parts from reference TRBV30 and TRBJ2-2): SQTIHQWPATLVQPVGSPLSLECTVEGTSNPNLYWYRQAAGRGLQLLFYSVGIGQISSEVPQNLSASRPQDRQFILSSKKLLLSDSGFYLCAMNGGRDYTGELFFGEGSRLTVL.

This chain links TRBV25-1 with TRBJ2-5; D unclear. This CDR3 comprises 13 residues. From germline, CDR1 is MGHDK and CDR2 SYGVNS. Trimming cost V 0 bases and J 5 bases, with 7 bases left between them. This CDR3 reads CASSEYGRETQYF. The CDR3 nucleotides read TGTGCCAGCAGTGAATATGGCAGGGAGACCCAGTACTTC.

V gene TRBV7-8 combines with J gene TRBJ2-3; 9 bases are shared with TRBD2. CDR1 is SGHVS and CDR2 is FQNEAQ in the germline V gene. V shed 3 bases, J shed 3 bases, and the junction held 1 base outside the gene matches. The CDR3 has 14 residues. In nucleotides, the CDR3 is TGTGCCAGCAGCTTTAGCGGGAGAACAGATACGCAGTATTTT. This encodes CASSFSGRTDTQYF.

This clone was counted only a few times. This chain links TRBV28 with TRBJ2-7; tentatively, D is TRBD2 (6 bases). There are 16 residues in the CDR3. The germline CDR1 and CDR2 sequences are MDHEN and SYDVKM. Trimming took off 5 bases at V and 0 bases at J, with 17 bases between the two ends. The CDR3 DNA follows: TGTGCCAGCAGTCCTAGTTCAGCGGGCAGCTCCTACGAGCAGTACTTC. Residues: CASSPSSAGSSYEQYF.

The gene calls are TRBV9 and TRBJ1-2, with TRBD1 matching 9 bases. V lost 4 bases, J lost 1 base, and 11 bases stayed unmatched. Germline lookup yields CDR1 SGDLS and CDR2 YYNGEE. CDR3 length: 17 residues. CDR3 amino acids: CASSRQPGQGFNYGYTF. CDR3 nucleotides: TGTGCCAGCAGCCGCCAACCGGGACAGGGTTTTAACTATGGCTACACCTTC.

A few counts support this clone. This chain joins TRBV6-5 and TRBJ2-3; D is ambiguous. Looked up from germline, CDR1 is MNHEY and CDR2 is SVGAGI. The CDR3 has 13 amino acids. Between the trimmed V and J ends, which lost 6 bases and 2 bases, there was a span of 9 bases. As DNA, the CDR3 is TGTGCCAGCAGGCCCCCAGTCACAGATACGCAGTATTTT. It encodes CASRPPVTDTQYF.

This clone has only a few counts. The genes are TRBV9 and TRBJ1-1; D remains ambiguous. The V end was cut by 0 bases, the J end by 5 bases, with 14 bases between. From germline, CDR1 is SGDLS and CDR2 YYNGEE. The CDR3 consists of 15 residues. CDR3 residues: CASSVGLSRKTEAFF. The CDR3 DNA sequence: TGTGCCAGCAGCGTAGGGCTTTCGAGGAAGACTGAAGCTTTCTTT.

The chain links TRBV7-8 to TRBJ2-5; 14 nucleotides agree with TRBD2. The CDR3 loop spans 18 amino acids. After removal of 4 bases from V and 5 bases from J, the junction contained 12 bases not matched to a gene. Germline values: CDR1 SGHVS, CDR2 FQNEAQ. In DNA, the CDR3 is TGTGCCAGCAGCTCGAGGACTAGCGGGAGGCCCGTAACGGAGACCCAGTACTTC. This codes for CASSSRTSGRPVTETQYF.

The V and J genes are TRBV18 and TRBJ2-7, with 7 positions matching TRBD2. Germline V gene lookup returns CDR1 KGHSH and CDR2 LQKENI. After removal of 3 bases from V and 3 bases from J, the junction contained 5 bases not matched to a gene. The CDR3 runs to 14 residues. CDR3 protein: CASSPGPGGYEQYF. The CDR3 DNA sequence: TGTGCCAGCTCACCGGGTCCGGGAGGCTACGAGCAGTACTTC. The whole variable domain, filled in from reference TRBV18 and TRBJ2-7, reads NAGVMQNPRHLVRRRGQEARLRCSPMKGHSHVYWYRQLPEEGLKFMVYLQKENIIDESGMPKERFSAEFPKEGPSILRIQQVVRGDSAAYFCASSPGPGGYEQYFGPGTRLTVT.

This clone was detected a few times. The chain couples TRBV30 to TRBJ2-3; TRBD2 aligns across 10 bases. Germline loops: CDR1 GTSNPN, CDR2 SVGIG (reference sequence). The CDR3 covers 16 residues. V was clipped by 4 bases and J by 0 bases; unmatched bases: 7. For the CDR3, the DNA is TGTGCCTGGATGCCCTGGACTAGCGGAAGCACAGATACGCAGTATTTT. This encodes CAWMPWTSGSTDTQYF.

The chain employs TRBV27 and TRBJ1-4, with 7 positions matching TRBD1. Germline lookup yields CDR1 MNHEY and CDR2 SMNVEV (reference sequence). The CDR3 consists of 17 residues. The ends lost 5 bases at V and 4 bases at J; junction bases unmatched: 13. The CDR3 nucleotides are TGTGCCAGCAGTGCCCGAACCACAGGGGTCCTTAATGAAAAACTGTTTTTT. Translated, it gives CASSARTTGVLNEKLFF.

This chain links TRBV19 with TRBJ2-3, with TRBD2 as a possible D gene (5 bases). The CDR3 consists of 13 residues. Looked up from germline, CDR1 is LNHDA and CDR2 is SQIVND (reference sequence). V shed 6 bases and J shed 6 bases, with 13 bases lying between them. Here the CDR3 reads CASSDSRGDTQYF. CDR3 DNA sequence: TGTGCCAGTAGCGATTCACGCGGGGATACGCAGTATTTT.

The chain employs TRBV7-9 and TRBJ2-6; 12 bases align to TRBD1. The CDR3 covers 17 residues. Germline V gene sequence: CDR1 SEHNR, CDR2 FQNEAQ (reference sequence). Trimming removed 3 bases from V and 9 bases from J; junction bases left unmatched: 9. CDR3 protein: CASSFIPGTGGLNVLTF. CDR3 sequence (DNA): TGTGCCAGCAGCTTCATTCCCGGGACAGGGGGCCTCAACGTCCTGACTTTC.

This clone was seen only once. J is TRBJ1-1 and V is TRBV28, with D maybe TRBD1 (5 bases). CDR3 size: 14 residues. Germline V gene lookup returns CDR1 MDHEN and CDR2 SYDVKM. The germline V and J ends were trimmed by 6 bases and 5 bases, with 16 bases remaining between them. The CDR3 loop is CASSPGGGRTEAFF. CDR3 nucleotide sequence: TGTGCCAGCAGCCCCGGGGGGGGGAGGACTGAAGCTTTCTTT.

This sequence joins TRBV7-9 and TRBJ2-1, with 10 bases matching TRBD1. From germline, CDR1 is SEHNR and CDR2 FQNEAQ (reference sequence). The CDR3 covers 15 residues. The ends lost 5 bases at V and 7 bases at J; junction bases unmatched: 8. In DNA, the CDR3 is TGTGCCAGCAGCCGAGGGACAGGGGCTCGAAATGAGCAGTTCTTC. It encodes CASSRGTGARNEQFF.

In this sample, this clone turned up a few times. The J gene is TRBJ1-2, the V gene TRBV6-1, with 12 bases that match TRBD1. Germline CDR1 MNHNS, CDR2 SASEGT. Germline trimming cut 6 bases from V and 4 bases from J; bases unmatched to any gene: 3. This CDR3 comprises 14 residues. CDR3 amino acids: CASRAGQGAYGYTF. The CDR3 bases are TGTGCCAGCAGAGCGGGACAGGGGGCCTATGGCTACACCTTC.

The chain has TRBV5-4 and TRBJ2-7; 9 nucleotides line up with TRBD1. Unmatched junction bases numbered 2, after V lost 2 bases and J lost 2 bases. CDR3 length: 14 residues. Germline CDR1 SGHNT, CDR2 YYREEE (reference sequence). The CDR3 reads CASSFGTGPYEQYF. In DNA form, the CDR3 reads TGTGCCAGCAGCTTTGGGACAGGGCCCTACGAGCAGTACTTC.

This clone showed up just a few times. The chain combines TRBV7-2 with TRBJ2-1, with 7 bases fitting TRBD2. This CDR3 has 16 amino acids. Germline assignment: CDR1 SGHTA and CDR2 FQGNSA. V shed 1 base, J shed 3 bases, and the junction held 6 bases outside the gene matches. This CDR3 is CASSLVGGGVYNEQFF. CDR3 DNA: TGTGCCAGCAGCTTAGTGGGGGGAGGGGTCTACAATGAGCAGTTCTTC.

This clone showed up just a few times. V is TRBV7-9 and J is TRBJ2-5; 8 bases fit TRBD2. This CDR3 spans 14 amino acids. After removal of 3 bases from V and 3 bases from J, the junction contained 3 bases not matched to a gene. From germline, CDR1 is SEHNR and CDR2 FQNEAQ (reference sequence). The CDR3 sequence: CASSFPGLEETQYF. CDR3 bases: TGTGCCAGCAGCTTCCCGGGACTAGAAGAGACCCAGTACTTC.